Listed below are T cell receptor beta chains from one sample, sequenced in a study of blood T cell repertoires in COVID-19. Sequencing used immunoSEQ multiplex PCR; TCRdb keeps in-frame clones, though not all of them. Of 150,000 to 200,000 clones listed, less than 95% are singletons. The sample comprised peripheral blood. The source of these receptors is a man aged 30-40 years with COVID-19, enrolled during active disease. Each CDR3 is given with its conserved first and last residue. D genes are given only for firm matches. Where a row states a size, it is once, few, many or the class of an expanded clone; other rows omit it.

. | TRBJ1-3 | TRBV9 | . | CASSVLEASSGNTIYF | TGTGCCAGCAGCGTTTTAGAGGCTAGCTCTGGAAACACCATATATTTT
. | TRBJ2-7 | TRBV5-4 | . | CASSLAQASYEQYF | TGTGCCAGCAGCTTGGCACAGGCCTCCTACGAGCAGTACTTC
. | TRBJ1-2 | TRBV9 | . | CASSVSDINYGYTF | TGTGCCAGCAGCGTAAGTGACATTAACTATGGCTACACCTTC
. | TRBJ2-5 | TRBV5-5 | . | CASSLWRDLETQYF | TGTGCCAGCAGCTTGTGGCGGGATTTGGAGACCCAGTACTTC
. | TRBJ1-6 | TRBV7-6 | TRBD1 | CASSSPRQGGRSPLHF | TGTGCCAGCAGCTCGCCACGACAGGGAGGTCGTTCACCCCTCCACTTT
. | TRBJ2-7 | TRBV9 | . | CASSVAGVAYEQYF | TGTGCCAGCAGCGTAGCGGGGGTGGCCTACGAGCAGTACTTC
. | TRBJ2-3 | TRBV10-1 | . | CASSGLAGDTQYF | TGCGCCAGCAGTGGCCTAGCAGGAGATACGCAGTATTTT
. | TRBJ2-1 | TRBV9 | TRBD2 | CASSGSGVRSYNEQFF | TGTGCCAGCAGTGGAAGCGGGGTACGCTCCTACAATGAGCAGTTCTTC
. | TRBJ1-3 | TRBV23-1 | . | CASSQADTIYF | TGCGCCAGCAGTCAAGCGGACACCATATATTTT
. | TRBJ2-7 | TRBV2 | TRBD1 | CASSLGTGGPYEQYF | TGTGCCAGCAGCTTGGGGACAGGGGGCCCCTACGAGCAGTACTTC
. | TRBJ1-5 | TRBV18 | TRBD1 | CASSPRQGDYSNQPQHF | TGTGCCAGCTCACCAAGACAGGGCGACTATAGCAATCAGCCCCAGCATTTT
. | TRBJ1-1 | TRBV14 | . | CASSQTGLAEAFF | TGTGCCAGCAGCCAGACAGGTTTGGCTGAAGCTTTCTTT
. | TRBJ2-5 | TRBV11-3 | TRBD2 | CASSLRGGTETQYF | TGTGCCAGCAGCTTGCGGGGGGGCACAGAGACCCAGTACTTC
. | TRBJ1-1 | TRBV5-1 | . | CASSDAPEPNTEAFF | TGCGCCAGCAGCGATGCTCCAGAACCGAACACTGAAGCTTTCTTT
. | TRBJ2-7 | TRBV6-5 | TRBD1 | CASSFLDRDHEQYF | TGTGCCAGCAGTTTCCTGGACAGGGACCACGAGCAGTACTTC
. | TRBJ1-2 | TRBV6-5 | TRBD1 | CASSYSNRGDGYTF | TGTGCCAGCAGTTACTCAAACAGGGGGGATGGCTACACCTTC
. | TRBJ1-5 | TRBV10-2 | TRBD1 | CASSGRTGTTSNQPQHF | TGCGCCAGCAGTGGCCGGACAGGGACCACTAGCAATCAGCCCCAGCATTTT
. | TRBJ2-7 | TRBV5-4 | TRBD2 | CASSLGTSGGFYEQYF | TGTGCCAGCAGCTTGGGGACTAGCGGGGGGTTTTACGAGCAGTACTTC
. | TRBJ1-5 | TRBV5-1 | . | CASSLLAGEPQHF | TGCGCCAGCAGCTTGTTGGCGGGAGAGCCCCAGCATTTT
. | TRBJ2-7 | TRBV19 | TRBD1 | CASSVRDSLYEQYF | TGTGCCAGTAGTGTCCGGGACAGCCTTTACGAGCAGTACTTC
. | TRBJ1-1 | TRBV27 | TRBD1 | CASTMRTGVAEAFF | TGTGCCAGCACTATGAGGACAGGGGTCGCTGAAGCTTTCTTT
. | TRBJ1-1 | TRBV2 | . | CASREGQGRAEAFF | TGTGCCAGCAGGGAAGGGCAGGGGCGGGCTGAAGCTTTCTTT
few | TRBJ1-3 | TRBV27 | TRBD1 | CASSLGPPGQGLSSGNTIYF | TGTGCCAGCAGTTTAGGTCCACCGGGACAGGGACTATCCTCTGGAAACACCATATATTTT
. | TRBJ2-1 | TRBV6-5 | . | CASSYGGARNEQFF | TGTGCCAGCAGCTATGGGGGGGCCCGAAATGAGCAGTTCTTC
. | TRBJ1-5 | TRBV2 | . | CASSEQHYSNQPQHF | TGTGCCAGCAGTGAACAACATTATAGCAATCAGCCCCAGCATTTT
. | TRBJ1-5 | TRBV12-5 | TRBD1 | CASATFDRGLRNQPQHF | TGTGCTAGTGCCACCTTCGACAGGGGGCTACGCAATCAGCCCCAGCATTTT
. | TRBJ2-1 | TRBV6-1 | . | CASSEGGYVSAEQFF | TGTGCCAGCAGTGAAGGAGGGTATGTATCAGCGGAGCAGTTCTTC
. | TRBJ2-7 | TRBV7-6 | . | CASSLAQGAHEQYF | TGTGCCAGCAGCTTAGCACAGGGTGCCCACGAGCAGTACTTC
. | TRBJ2-5 | TRBV18 | . | CASSDSQETQYF | TGTGCCAGCTCAGACTCCCAAGAGACCCAGTACTTC
. | TRBJ1-2 | TRBV6-2/TRBV6-3 | . | CASSYGQGNSNYGYTF | TGTGCCAGCAGTTACGGGCAGGGGAACTCCAACTATGGCTACACCTTC
. | TRBJ2-5 | TRBV6-5 | . | CASSYSKGETQYF | TGTGCCAGCAGTTACTCGAAGGGGGAGACCCAGTACTTC
once | TRBJ2-3 | TRBV15 | TRBD2 | CATSRDRKTGTSAYF | TGTGCCACCAGCAGAGATCGGAAGACCGGGACTAGCGCCTATTTT
. | TRBJ2-5 | TRBV6-2/TRBV6-3 | TRBD2 | CASSYPRLAGEEKTQYF | TGTGCCAGCAGTTACCCAAGACTAGCGGGGGAGGAGAAGACCCAGTACTTC
few | TRBJ1-2 | TRBV14 | TRBD1 | CASSPDRGYGYTF | TGTGCCAGCAGCCCGGACAGGGGCTATGGCTACACCTTC
. | TRBJ1-2 | TRBV11-2 | . | CASSPSYIKTSYGYTF | TGTGCCAGCAGCCCATCATACATTAAAACCTCCTATGGCTACACCTTC
. | TRBJ1-2 | TRBV25-1 | TRBD1 | CASSELLGGNGYTF | TGTGCCAGCAGTGAATTATTAGGGGGCAATGGCTACACCTTC
. | TRBJ1-6 | TRBV18 | . | CASSPLDRNSPLHF | TGTGCCAGCTCACCGCTGGACAGAAATTCACCCCTCCACTTT
. | TRBJ2-2 | TRBV12-5 | TRBD2 | CASGGTLAVGELFF | TGTGCTAGTGGTGGGACCCTAGCGGTTGGGGAGCTGTTTTTT
. | TRBJ2-3 | TRBV9 | TRBD2 | CASSVAAGEDTQYF | TGTGCCAGCAGCGTAGCGGCGGGGGAAGATACGCAGTATTTT
. | TRBJ1-1 | TRBV2 | TRBD1 | CASSSRQGNTEAFF | TGTGCCAGCAGCTCCCGACAGGGAAACACTGAAGCTTTCTTT
. | TRBJ1-5 | TRBV6-6 | TRBD1 | CASRPTGGMNQPQHF | TGTGCCAGCAGGCCGACAGGGGGCATGAATCAGCCCCAGCATTTT
. | TRBJ2-1 | TRBV2 | . | CASSEHGGNEQFF | TGTGCCAGCAGTGAGCACGGCGGCAATGAGCAGTTCTTC
. | TRBJ1-5 | TRBV24-1 | . | CASQEREDQPQHF | TGTGCCTCCCAGGAGCGGGAGGATCAGCCCCAGCATTTT
once | TRBJ2-2 | TRBV7-2 | TRBD1 | CASSAVGQGVGELFF | TGTGCCAGCAGCGCCGTGGGACAGGGGGTCGGGGAGCTGTTTTTT
. | TRBJ1-2 | TRBV5-1 | TRBD1 | CASSLVGQGFGYTF | TGCGCCAGCAGCTTGGTGGGACAGGGCTTTGGCTACACCTTC
. | TRBJ2-2 | TRBV30 | TRBD1 | CAWIEGAAGELFF | TGTGCCTGGATCGAGGGGGCTGCCGGGGAGCTGTTTTTT
. | TRBJ2-3 | TRBV6-5 | TRBD1 | CASSYAPTGGQDTQYF | TGTGCCAGCAGTTACGCCCCGACAGGGGGCCAAGATACGCAGTATTTT
. | TRBJ1-1 | TRBV5-1 | . | CASSLIAGTTEAFF | TGCGCCAGCAGCTTAATTGCAGGCACCACTGAAGCTTTCTTT
. | TRBJ1-2 | TRBV9 | TRBD1 | CASSVEGETGTHYGYTF | TGTGCCAGCAGCGTAGAGGGGGAGACAGGGACCCACTATGGCTACACCTTC
few | TRBJ1-4 | TRBV4-2 | . | CASSQDRRGTNEKLFF | TGTGCCAGCAGCCAAGATCGTAGGGGGACTAATGAAAAACTGTTTTTT
. | TRBJ1-3 | TRBV3-1/TRBV3-2 | TRBD1 | CASSPRTGVGNTIYF | TGTGCCAGCAGCCCCCGGACAGGGGTAGGAAACACCATATATTTT
. | TRBJ2-3 | TRBV11-2 | TRBD2 | CASSAPLGTSGEGTDTQYF | TGTGCCAGCAGCGCCCCGTTGGGTACTAGCGGGGAGGGCACAGATACGCAGTATTTT
. | TRBJ2-3 | TRBV12-5 | . | CASGLVVGAGTDTQYF | TGTGCTAGTGGTTTGGTTGTTGGGGCAGGCACAGATACGCAGTATTTT
. | TRBJ2-6 | TRBV5-6 | . | CASSLPRGANVLTF | TGTGCCAGCAGCCTACCCCGGGGGGCTAACGTCCTGACTTTC
. | TRBJ1-4 | TRBV2 | TRBD1 | CASTENRGIGEKLFF | TGTGCCAGCACCGAAAACAGGGGAATAGGCGAAAAACTGTTTTTT
. | TRBJ2-7 | TRBV5-6 | . | CAGSRGPREQYF | TGTGCCGGCAGCAGGGGCCCTCGAGAGCAGTACTTC
. | TRBJ2-7 | TRBV6-6 | TRBD1 | CASSYLPGQTYEQYF | TGTGCCAGCAGTTACCTCCCGGGACAGACCTACGAGCAGTACTTC
. | TRBJ1-1 | TRBV19 | TRBD1 | CASKDRARTEAFF | TGTGCCAGTAAGGACAGGGCTCGCACTGAAGCTTTCTTT
. | TRBJ2-3 | TRBV6-4 | . | CASSAGEADTQYF | TGTGCCAGCAGTGCGGGGGAAGCAGATACGCAGTATTTT